Below, 25 T cell receptor beta chains from the same sample are listed, as sequenced in a study of blood T cell repertoires in COVID-19. The repertoire was sequenced with immunoSEQ multiplex PCR; TCRdb's copy has only in-frame clones and lacks some. The profile shows about 50,000 clones, 85% to 90% of them singletons. The material sequenced was peripheral blood. These receptors were obtained from a man between 60 and 75 years old with acute or convalescent COVID-19.

Of note for this clone: Other DNA sequences from this sample encode an identical CDR3 as well. V and J are TRBV24-1 and TRBJ1-3; a possible D gene is TRBD1 (5 bases). In germline, CDR1 is KGHDR, CDR2 SFDVKD. The CDR3 runs to 15 residues. Trimming stripped 4 bases from V and 1 base from J, with 10 bases between. Here the CDR3 reads CATSDPRTSGNTIYF. DNA for the CDR3: TGTGCCACCAGTGACCCTAGGACATCTGGAAACACCATATATTTT.

The rearrangement links TRBV24-1 to TRBJ2-2; D ambiguous. The germline V gene encodes CDR1 KGHDR and CDR2 SFDVKD. Trimming shortened V by 0 bases and J by 7 bases, and 11 bases separated the two germline ends. The CDR3 extends over 15 amino acids. The CDR3 DNA follows: TGTGCCACCAGTGATTTGCGTCAGGAACGCGGGGAGCTGTTTTTT. This codes for CATSDLRQERGELFF.

The CDR3 DNA reads TGCGCCAGCAGTGAGTCGTACCGGTCCGAGCAGTACTTC. Translating it yields CASSESYRSEQYF. The V gene is TRBV10-1, the J gene TRBJ2-7; unclear D gene. Germline V gene data show CDR1 as WNHNN and CDR2 as SYGVQD (reference sequence). The CDR3 is made up of 13 amino acids. Deletions cut 0 bases from V and 6 bases from J, with 9 bases between.

V is TRBV5-4 and J is TRBJ2-1; 9 nucleotides line up with TRBD2. The V segment lost 0 bases and the J segment 4 bases; nucleotides outside the gene matches: 2. The CDR3 loop spans 15 amino acids. Germline CDR1 SGHNT, CDR2 YYREEE (reference sequence). CDR3 sequence reads: CASSLVAGAYNEQFF. The CDR3 nucleotides read TGTGCCAGCAGCTTGGTAGCGGGAGCGTACAATGAGCAGTTCTTC.

This CDR3 is CASSQGLAGQSYEQYF. The CDR3 DNA is TGTGCCAGCAGTCAGGGACTAGCGGGGCAATCCTACGAGCAGTACTTC. The chain is built from TRBV27 and TRBJ2-7, with TRBD2 matching 13 bases. CDR1 is MNHEY, CDR2 SMNVEV, per germline (reference sequence). This CDR3 is built from 16 residues. J lost 1 base, V lost 5 bases, and 5 bases had no gene match.

The rearrangement joins TRBV7-2 to TRBJ1-5, with D uncertain. Germline V CDR1 and CDR2: SGHTA, FQGNSA. Trimming pared 1 base from V and 0 bases from J, leaving 13 bases between. The CDR3 contains 17 residues. The CDR3 nucleotides read TGTGCCAGCAGCTTAGTTTCCGGGGTACATAGCAATCAGCCCCAGCATTTT. Amino acids: CASSLVSGVHSNQPQHF.

The V gene is TRBV6-1, the J gene TRBJ1-2; 10 positions agree with TRBD1. This CDR3 is 16 amino acids long. Trimming removed 2 bases from V and 4 bases from J; junction bases left unmatched: 7. Looked up from germline, CDR1 is MNHNS and CDR2 is SASEGT. CDR3 amino acids: CASSEIGTGVAYGYTF. CDR3 nucleotide sequence: TGTGCCAGCAGTGAAATTGGGACAGGGGTGGCCTATGGCTACACCTTC.

The V and J genes are TRBV6-1 and TRBJ2-7; a possible D gene is TRBD2 (5 bases). CDR1 is MNHNS, CDR2 SASEGT, per germline. V gave up 0 bases and J gave up 10 bases, with 7 bases separating them. The CDR3 is 11 amino acids. CDR3 nucleotide sequence: TGTGCCAGCAGTGAAGCCCTAGCCCAGTACTTC. It translates to CASSEALAQYF.

The chain combines TRBV28 with TRBJ2-1, with a weak D call TRBD2 (6 bases). The V gene lost 3 bases and the J gene lost 9 bases, with 18 bases spanning the gap. Looked up from germline, CDR1 is MDHEN and CDR2 is SYDVKM. This CDR3 spans 15 amino acids. The CDR3 nucleotides are TGTGCCAGCAGTTTTTTTCTCGAGCGGGTCGTTGAGCAGTTCTTC. Translated, it gives CASSFFLERVVEQFF. Full variable domain (remainder filled in from reference TRBV28 and TRBJ2-1): DVKVTQSSRYLVKRTGEKVFLECVQDMDHENMFWYRQDPGLGLRLIYFSYDVKMKEKGDIPEGYSVSREKKERFSLILESASTNQTSMYLCASSFFLERVVEQFFGPGTRLTVL.

This clone qualifies as medium-sized (0.01 to 0.1%). The V and J genes are TRBV10-2 and TRBJ1-5, with a possible D match to TRBD1 (5 bases). The germline V gene encodes CDR1 WSHSY and CDR2 SAAADI. The CDR3 extends over 15 amino acids. Trimming left V 10 bases short and J 5 bases short, with 21 bases between. CDR3 protein: CATQTGQEGYQPQHF. DNA of the CDR3: TGCGCCACCCAGACCGGACAAGAAGGTTATCAGCCCCAGCATTTT.

This chain joins TRBV29-1 and TRBJ2-3, with TRBD1 as a possible D gene (5 bases). Trimming took off 4 bases at V and 4 bases at J, with 15 bases between the two ends. CDR1 is SQVTM, CDR2 ANQGSEA, per germline. CDR3 length: 14 amino acids. The CDR3: CSVGAGSEADTQYF. DNA for the CDR3: TGCAGCGTTGGTGCAGGGTCCGAGGCAGATACGCAGTATTTT.

This chain links TRBV27 with TRBJ1-2; D gene uncertain. Germline V gene lookup returns CDR1 MNHEY and CDR2 SMNVEV (reference sequence). The CDR3 sequence is 13 residues long. Trimming pared 8 bases from V and 2 bases from J, leaving 12 bases between. The CDR3 DNA reads as TGTGCCAGCGGTGTGGGCCGAAACTATGGCTACACCTTC. Translating gives CASGVGRNYGYTF.

The V gene is TRBV4-1, the J gene TRBJ2-7, with TRBD2 identical over 7 bases. Germline CDR1 MGHRA, CDR2 YSYEKL. The CDR3 covers 15 residues. V trimming: 3 bases; J trimming: 3 bases; junction bases outside the gene matches: 8. CDR3 region: CASSQAGLISYEQYF. In DNA form, the CDR3 reads TGCGCCAGCAGCCAGGCGGGACTAATAAGCTACGAGCAGTACTTC.

The rearrangement joins TRBV14 to TRBJ1-2; 7 positions agree with TRBD1. Per germline, CDR1 SGHDN and CDR2 FVKESK. The CDR3 runs to 14 residues. Trimming cost V 1 base and J 8 bases; bases outside gene matches: 7. CDR3 sequence reads: CASSQAQGIGGYTF. CDR3 DNA: TGTGCCAGCAGCCAAGCACAGGGGATTGGCGGCTACACCTTC.

The chain employs TRBV2 and TRBJ1-3; 9 nucleotides align to TRBD1. The ends lost 6 bases at V and 0 bases at J; junction bases unmatched: 6. Germline V CDR1 and CDR2: SNHLY, FYNNEI. The CDR3 totals 16 residues. The CDR3 DNA is TGTGCCAGCAGATACCGGGACAGGGACTCTGGAAACACCATATATTTT. This sequence encodes CASRYRDRDSGNTIYF.

This chain connects TRBV19 to TRBJ1-5; 7 nucleotides line up with TRBD1. The V gene's germline CDR1 is LNHDA and CDR2 SQIVND (reference sequence). V dropped 11 bases and J dropped 4; count of bases not matched to a gene: 8. The CDR3 spans 13 residues. This CDR3 is CAGGTDANQPQHF. CDR3 DNA sequence: TGTGCCGGCGGGACAGACGCAAATCAGCCCCAGCATTTT.

The V gene is TRBV28, the J gene TRBJ1-4; 8 nucleotides align to TRBD1. Trimming cost V 5 bases and J 8 bases; bases outside gene matches: 4. Germline loops: CDR1 MDHEN, CDR2 SYDVKM. This CDR3 comprises 13 residues. The CDR3 spells CASSPGQVEKLFF. As DNA, the CDR3 is TGTGCCAGCAGTCCGGGACAGGTCGAAAAACTGTTTTTT.

The rearrangement links TRBV20-1 to TRBJ2-7, with a weak D call TRBD2 (6 bases). Deletions cut 3 bases from V and 0 bases from J, with 12 bases between. The CDR3 runs 14 residues. Looked up from germline, CDR1 is DFQATT and CDR2 is SNEGSKA (reference sequence). The CDR3 spells CSASPRETSYEQYF. The DNA of the CDR3 is TGCAGTGCTAGTCCACGGGAGACCTCCTACGAGCAGTACTTC.

The genes are TRBV11-2 and TRBJ1-2; 11 nucleotides agree with TRBD1. The CDR3 is 15 amino acids. J gave up 6 bases and V 4 bases, and 7 bases lay outside the gene matches. The germline CDR1 and CDR2 sequences are SGHAT and FQNNGV. CDR3 residues: CASSYYGQGADGYTF. The CDR3 DNA follows: TGTGCCAGCAGCTACTACGGACAGGGGGCGGATGGCTACACCTTC.

The V and J genes are TRBV24-1 and TRBJ1-2, with TRBD1 matching 10 bases. The CDR3 is made up of 16 amino acids. Germline V gene data show CDR1 as KGHDR and CDR2 as SFDVKD. V shed 4 bases and J 8 bases; nucleotides not matched to a gene: 12. This CDR3 reads CATSETGTGEFDGYTF. The DNA for the CDR3 is TGTGCCACCAGTGAAACCGGGACAGGGGAGTTCGACGGCTACACCTTC.

This chain links TRBV28 with TRBJ2-1; 8 positions match TRBD2. Germline V gene lookup returns CDR1 MDHEN and CDR2 SYDVKM. V lost 7 bases to trimming and J lost 4 bases; unmatched junction nucleotides: 9. The CDR3 runs 15 residues. The CDR3 protein is CASTAGSSGYNEQFF. CDR3 bases: TGTGCCAGCACCGCCGGGTCTAGCGGGTACAATGAGCAGTTCTTC.

The genes are TRBV3-1 (or the pseudogene TRBV3-2) and TRBJ1-4, with unresolved D. Trimming stripped 1 base from V and 12 bases from J, with 18 bases between. From germline, CDR1 is LGHDT and CDR2 YNNKEL (reference sequence). The CDR3 runs 15 residues. This chain's CDR3 is CASSQAGVRVQELFF. CDR3 coding DNA: TGTGCCAGCAGCCAAGCTGGTGTGCGGGTGCAGGAACTGTTTTTT.

The chain joins TRBV28 to TRBJ1-2; maybe TRBD1 (6 bases). Germline V gene lookup returns CDR1 MDHEN and CDR2 SYDVKM. V lost 6 bases to trimming and J lost 1 base, with 15 bases between them. This CDR3 is 15 amino acids long. The CDR3 sequence: CASRAAHRDNYGYTF. The CDR3 bases are TGTGCCAGCAGGGCGGCCCACAGGGATAACTATGGCTACACCTTC.

The CDR3 protein is CASSQAGEETQYF. CDR3 coding DNA: TGTGCCAGCAGCCAAGCCGGGGAAGAGACCCAGTACTTC. The chain is built from TRBV12-3 or TRBV12-4 and TRBJ2-5; weak D call: TRBD2 (5 bases). V was shortened by 6 bases and J by 3 bases, with 11 bases between the two germline ends. The CDR3 covers 13 residues.

The chain employs TRBV6-5 and TRBJ1-1; D remains ambiguous. The CDR3 is 11 residues long. Germline assignment: CDR1 MNHEY and CDR2 SVGAGI. V was pared by 5 bases and J by 9 bases, with 10 bases between. The CDR3 coding sequence is TGTGCCAGCAGTCAGAACCTGAAAGCTTTCTTT. This gives the protein CASSQNLKAFF.